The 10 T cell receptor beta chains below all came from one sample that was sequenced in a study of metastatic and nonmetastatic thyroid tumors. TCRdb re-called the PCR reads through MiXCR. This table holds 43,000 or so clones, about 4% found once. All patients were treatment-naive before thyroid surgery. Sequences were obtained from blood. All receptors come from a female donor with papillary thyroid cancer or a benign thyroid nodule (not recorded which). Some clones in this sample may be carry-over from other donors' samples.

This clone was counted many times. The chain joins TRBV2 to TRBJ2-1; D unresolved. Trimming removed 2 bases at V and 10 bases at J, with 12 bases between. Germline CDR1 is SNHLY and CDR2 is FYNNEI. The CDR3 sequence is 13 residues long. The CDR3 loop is CASSESVVGEQFF. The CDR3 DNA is TGTGCCAGCAGTGAAAGCGTGGTGGGAGAGCAGTTCTTC.

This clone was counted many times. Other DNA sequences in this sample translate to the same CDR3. The CDR3 loop is CASSARQGERDTEAFF. CDR3 nucleotides: TGTGCCAGCTCAGCTAGACAGGGCGAGAGAGACACTGAAGCTTTCTTT. The chain couples TRBV18 to TRBJ1-1; TRBD1 matches 7 bases. Germline loops: CDR1 KGHSH, CDR2 LQKENI. The CDR3 covers 16 residues. Trimming at V came to 5 bases and at J to 3 bases, leaving 12 bases not matched to a gene.

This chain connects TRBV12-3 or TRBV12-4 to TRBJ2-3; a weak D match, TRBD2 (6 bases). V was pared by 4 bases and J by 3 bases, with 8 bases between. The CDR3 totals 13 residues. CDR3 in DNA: TGTGCCAGCAGTTATGGGGGGACAGATACGCAGTATTTT. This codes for CASSYGGTDTQYF.

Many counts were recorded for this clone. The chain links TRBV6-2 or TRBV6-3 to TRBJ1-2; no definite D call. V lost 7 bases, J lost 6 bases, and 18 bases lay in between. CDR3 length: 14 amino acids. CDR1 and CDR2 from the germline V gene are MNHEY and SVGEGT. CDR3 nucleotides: TGTGCCAGCAACGTTCCGGGGAGGATCGATGGCTACACCTTC. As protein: CASNVPGRIDGYTF.

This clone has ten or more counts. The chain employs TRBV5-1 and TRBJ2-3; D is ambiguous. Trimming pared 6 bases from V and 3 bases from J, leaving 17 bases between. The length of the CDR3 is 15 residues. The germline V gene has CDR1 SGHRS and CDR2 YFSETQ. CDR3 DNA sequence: TGCGCCAGCACCCCCGTTAGGTGGGGTACAGATACGCAGTATTTT. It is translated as CASTPVRWGTDTQYF.

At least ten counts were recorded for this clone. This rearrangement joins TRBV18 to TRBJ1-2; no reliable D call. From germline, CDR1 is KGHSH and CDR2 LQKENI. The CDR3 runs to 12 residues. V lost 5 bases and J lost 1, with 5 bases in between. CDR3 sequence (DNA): TGTGCCAGCTCAAACAATAACTATGGCTACACCTTC. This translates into CASSNNNYGYTF.

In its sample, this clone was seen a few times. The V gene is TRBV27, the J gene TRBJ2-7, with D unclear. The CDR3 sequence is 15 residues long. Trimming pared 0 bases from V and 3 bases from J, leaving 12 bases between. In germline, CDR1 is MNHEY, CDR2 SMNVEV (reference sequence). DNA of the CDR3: TGTGCCAGCAGTTTATCGCCGGGTTATAACTACGAGCAGTACTTC. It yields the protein CASSLSPGYNYEQYF.

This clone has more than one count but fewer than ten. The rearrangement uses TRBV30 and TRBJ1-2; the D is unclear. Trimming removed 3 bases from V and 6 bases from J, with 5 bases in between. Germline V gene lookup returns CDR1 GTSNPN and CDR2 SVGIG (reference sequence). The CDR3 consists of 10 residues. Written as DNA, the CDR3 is TGTGCCTGGAGGGTGGATGGCTACACCTTC. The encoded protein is CAWRVDGYTF.

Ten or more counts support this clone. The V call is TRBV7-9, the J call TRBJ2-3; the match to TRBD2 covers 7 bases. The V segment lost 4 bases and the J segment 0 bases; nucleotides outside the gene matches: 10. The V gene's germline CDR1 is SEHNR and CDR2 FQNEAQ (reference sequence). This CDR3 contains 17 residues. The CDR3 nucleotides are TGTGCCAGCAGCTCCGACGAACTAGCGAGTAGCACAGATACGCAGTATTTT. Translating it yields CASSSDELASSTDTQYF.

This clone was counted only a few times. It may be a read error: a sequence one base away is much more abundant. As DNA, the CDR3 is TGTGCCAGCAGTTTATTTAGACAGGAGAATGGGCAGTTCTTC. Its translation: CASSLFRQENGQFF. The chain carries TRBV12-3 or TRBV12-4 and TRBJ2-1; TRBD1 might be the D (6 bases). The CDR3 consists of 14 residues.